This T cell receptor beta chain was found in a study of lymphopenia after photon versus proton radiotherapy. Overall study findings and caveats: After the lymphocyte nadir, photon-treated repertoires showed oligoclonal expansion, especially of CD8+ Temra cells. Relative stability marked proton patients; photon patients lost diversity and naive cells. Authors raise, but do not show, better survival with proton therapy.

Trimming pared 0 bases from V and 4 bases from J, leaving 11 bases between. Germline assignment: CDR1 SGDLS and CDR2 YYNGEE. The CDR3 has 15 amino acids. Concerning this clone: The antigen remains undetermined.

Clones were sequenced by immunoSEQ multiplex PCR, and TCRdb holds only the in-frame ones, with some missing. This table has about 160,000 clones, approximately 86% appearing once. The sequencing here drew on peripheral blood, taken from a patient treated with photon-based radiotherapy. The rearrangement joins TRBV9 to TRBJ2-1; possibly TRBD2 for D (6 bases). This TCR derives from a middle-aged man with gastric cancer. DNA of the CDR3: TGTGCCAGCAGCGTAGAAGATAGCGGATACAATGAGCAGTTCTTC. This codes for CASSVEDSGYNEQFF.